This T cell receptor beta chain emerged from a study of regulatory T cells in long-lasting Graves disease. Study results and limitations: Lower TCR diversity characterized persistent Graves' patients relative to newly diagnosed patients. Under persistent disease, TRBV28, TRBJ1-2 and TRBJ2-5 were used preferentially.

Arm-PCR of CDR3 regions and iRepertoire HTBI primers were the basis on which TCR beta libraries were built. One entry per CDR3 protein results from TCRdb running MiXCR on the multiplex PCR reads. The sample yields about 470,000 distinct CDR3 sequences, under 25% seen once. Comment on this clonotype: No antigen is known for it.

The sample's time point: persistent/refractory GD, antithyroid drugs over 5 years with positive TRAb. PBMC RNA was the source of the TCR library. EDTA tubes held 9 to 10 milliliters of peripheral blood from each patient. The CDR3 is 16 residues long. From germline, CDR1 is SGHDT and CDR2 YYEEEE. Unmatched junction bases numbered 12, after V lost 3 bases and J lost 6 bases. The clonotype was recovered from a female donor with Graves disease. This chain connects TRBV5-6 to TRBJ1-1; TRBD1 matches at 9 bases. Source: peripheral blood mononuclear cells (PBMCs), taken when the disease was refractory, from a patient treated with antithyroid drugs. CDR3 amino acids: CASSSNLNRGHAEAFF. CDR3 sequence (DNA): TGTGCCAGCAGCTCGAACTTAAACAGGGGGCACGCTGAAGCTTTCTTT. Full variable domain (rest looked up from reference TRBV5-6 and TRBJ1-1): DAGVTQSPTHLIKTRGQQVTLRCSPKSGHDTVSWYQQALGQGPQFIFQYYEEEERQRGNFPDRFSGHQFPNYSSELNVNALLLGDSALYLCASSSNLNRGHAEAFFGQGTRLTVV.